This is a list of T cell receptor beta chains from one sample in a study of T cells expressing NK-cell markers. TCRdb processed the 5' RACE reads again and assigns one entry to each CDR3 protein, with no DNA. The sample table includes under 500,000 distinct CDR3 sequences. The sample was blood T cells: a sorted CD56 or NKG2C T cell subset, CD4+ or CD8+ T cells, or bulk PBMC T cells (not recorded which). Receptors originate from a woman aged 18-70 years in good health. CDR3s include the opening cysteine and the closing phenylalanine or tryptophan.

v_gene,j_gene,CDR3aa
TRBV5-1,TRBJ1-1,CASSLGQGRAFF
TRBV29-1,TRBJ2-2,CSVGGSQPANTGELFF
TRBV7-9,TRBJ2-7,CASSFVDYEQYF
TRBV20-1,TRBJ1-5,CSAPTRGAKSNQPQHF
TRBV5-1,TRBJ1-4,CASREDRVVEKLFF
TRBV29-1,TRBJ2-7,CSVDASGTGEQYF
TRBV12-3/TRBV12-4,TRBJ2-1,CASSSGGLADDEQFF
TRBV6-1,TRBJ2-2,CASTRTGHGELFF
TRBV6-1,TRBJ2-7,CASSTRGRNEQYF
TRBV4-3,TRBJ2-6,CASSQDWSGANVLTF
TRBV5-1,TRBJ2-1,CASSPRDSRSYNEQFF
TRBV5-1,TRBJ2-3,CASSARGLTLTDTQYF
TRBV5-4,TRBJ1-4,CASSVTGGNEKLFF
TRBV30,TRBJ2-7,CAWSTSGRVYEQYF
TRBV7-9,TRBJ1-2,CASSLAGPYGYTF
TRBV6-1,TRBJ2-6,CASSKLTKGSGANVLTF
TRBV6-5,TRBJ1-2,CASSNRQGTYGYTF
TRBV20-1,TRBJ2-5,CSARGEAQETQYF
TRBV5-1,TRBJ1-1,CASSYQGEAFF
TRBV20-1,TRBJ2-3,CSARSPQRGDTQYF
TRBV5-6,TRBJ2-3,CASSFQSSTDTQYF
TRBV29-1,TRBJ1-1,CSVDPGGTEAFF
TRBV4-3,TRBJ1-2,CASSLHLGGSYGYTF
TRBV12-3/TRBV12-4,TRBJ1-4,CASSRVATNEKLFF
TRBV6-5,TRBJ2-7,CASSYSMGSSYEQYF
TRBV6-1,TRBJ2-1,CASSPGLAGGWYNEQFF
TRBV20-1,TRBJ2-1,CSAHTGKPYNEQFF
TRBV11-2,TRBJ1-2,CASSPIQGIYGYTF
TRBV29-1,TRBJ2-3,CSAEKETSGSYTQYF
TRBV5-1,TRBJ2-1,CASSRTSGSYNEQFF
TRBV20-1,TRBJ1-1,CSAPGQLLNTEAFF
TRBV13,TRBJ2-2,CASSLMGENTGELFF
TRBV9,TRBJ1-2,CASSSRTGPYGYTF
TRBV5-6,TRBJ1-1,CASRYGQENTEAFF
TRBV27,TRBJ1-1,CASSYLRGTKMNTEAFF